Each of the 14 T cell receptor beta chains below was sequenced from the same sample in a study of tumor-infiltrating lymphocytes in primary liver carcinoma. cDNA specific to TCR beta was made from approximately 0.55 ug of total RNA, with a constant-region primer employed for priming. Modified slightly, ARM-PCR produced TCR beta libraries over three nested multiplex PCR rounds. Each of the first two PCR rounds ran approximately 11 cycles with TRBV1-TRBV30 forward and C-beta reverse primers. TCRdb fed the multiplex PCR reads into MiXCR, producing one record per CDR3 protein. The sample comprises roughly 120,000 distinct CDR3 sequences, around 60% of which are singletons, and roughly 8.8% rests with the top ten. Without any cell sorting, roughly 18-31 mg of bulk tissue yielded co-extracted RNA and DNA. The sequenced material came from liver tumor tissue from sampling region 1. Sample subset: tumor region T1, superior pole. The receptor set was obtained from a woman aged 60-75 years with primary liver carcinoma and hepatitis B virus infection.

Notes on this clonotype: A much larger clonotype is one base distant, so this may be a read error. J is TRBJ2-7 and V is TRBV6-5, with TRBD1 identical over 8 bases. The V segment lost 11 bases and the J segment 3 bases; nucleotides outside the gene matches: 9. This CDR3 spans 13 amino acids. The germline gives CDR1 MNHEY, CDR2 SVGAGI. The CDR3 loop reads CAGSGQGVYEQYF. In DNA form, the CDR3 reads TGTGCCGGTTCCGGACAGGGTGTCTACGAGCAGTACTTC.

The J gene is TRBJ2-7, the V gene TRBV11-2; the D is unclear. Germline assignment: CDR1 SGHAT and CDR2 FQNNGV. The V end lost 10 bases, the J end lost 6 bases, and 19 bases lay between the germline ends. CDR3 length: 13 amino acids. CDR3 region: CANNLDHNSEQYF. The CDR3 nucleotides are TGTGCCAACAACTTAGATCATAACAGCGAGCAGTACTTC.

The chain carries TRBV14 and TRBJ2-2; D might be TRBD2 (5 bases). There are 13 residues in the CDR3. V dropped 6 bases and J dropped 5 bases, with 10 bases sitting between them. The germline V gene has CDR1 SGHDN and CDR2 FVKESK. The CDR3 sequence: CASSRLSTGELFF. The DNA of the CDR3 is TGTGCCAGCAGTCGACTATCAACCGGGGAGCTGTTTTTT.

The sample holds a few counts of this clonotype. CDR3 sequence reads: CASSFGQLNTEAFF. The CDR3 region has the DNA TGTGCCAGCAGCTTCGGGCAACTGAACACTGAAGCTTTCTTT. The chain carries TRBV5-6 and TRBJ1-1; D gene ambiguous. CDR1 is SGHDT and CDR2 is YYEEEE in the germline V gene. The CDR3 spans 14 residues. The V and J ends lost 2 bases and 0 bases respectively, with 8 bases between them.

As concerns this clonotype: Given a much more abundant clone one base away, this may be a read error. The genes are TRBV5-1 and TRBJ2-1; 10 nucleotides align to TRBD2. This CDR3 contains 18 residues. Looked up from germline, CDR1 is SGHRS and CDR2 is YFSETQ. V was clipped by 0 bases and J by 4 bases; unmatched bases: 10. DNA for the CDR3: TGCGCCAGCAGCTTGGAACTAGCGGGATCCCGTGAGTACAATGAGCAGTTCTTC. Amino acid sequence: CASSLELAGSREYNEQFF.

About this clonotype itself: A much larger clone is a single base away; this may be a read error. The chain couples TRBV6-6 to TRBJ1-6; the D is unclear. Germline V gives CDR1 MNHNY, CDR2 SVGAGI (reference sequence). The CDR3 extends over 17 amino acids. The CDR3 nucleotides read TGTGCCAACAGTTCCCGGGGAGGAAACTCCTATAATTCACCCCTCCACTTT. Its protein is CANSSRGGNSYNSPLHF.

The CDR3 DNA is TGTGCCAGCAGCTACTGTCCGCTCGGGGAGCTGTTTTTT. This gives the protein CASSYCPLGELFF. V gene TRBV11-2 combines with J gene TRBJ2-2, with D uncertain. Trimming took 4 bases from V and 7 from J, leaving 10 bases between them. The CDR3 has 13 residues. Germline-derived CDR1 and CDR2 are SGHAT and FQNNGV. The entire variable domain, with the rest obtained from reference TRBV11-2 and TRBJ2-2, is as follows: EAGVAQSPRYKIIEKRQSVAFWCNPISGHATLYWYQQILGQGPKLLIQFQNNGVVDDSQLPKDRFSAERLKGVDSTLKIQPAKLEDSAVYLCASSYCPLGELFFGEGSRLTVL.

For this clonotype: This may arise from a read error, as a much more abundant clone is one base away. CDR3 sequence (DNA): TGTGCCAGCAGCGGAGACATGGAAAGTTCAGAGACCCAGTACTTC. It yields the protein CASSGDMESSETQYF. The genes are TRBV13 and TRBJ2-5; D unresolved. V was clipped by 5 bases and J by 4 bases, with 17 bases between them. The CDR3 contains 15 residues. CDR1 and CDR2 from the germline V gene are PRHDT and FYEKMQ (reference sequence).

Details on this clonotype: Mismatch with germline at one junction end may stem from a read error. The V and J genes are TRBV11-2 and TRBJ2-7; D unresolved. The CDR3 length is 14 residues. Germline values: CDR1 SGHAT, CDR2 FQNNGV. This CDR3 is CTSSLVRLAHEQYF. The CDR3 DNA sequence: TGTACCAGCAGCTTAGTTCGACTGGCGCACGAGCAGTACTTC.

This clonotype was counted a single time. One end of the junction is discordant with germline, which a read error may explain. This chain uses TRBV5-1 with TRBJ2-3; 7 positions agree with TRBD2. The germline V gene encodes CDR1 SGHRS and CDR2 YFSETQ. This CDR3 contains 15 residues. The DNA of the CDR3 is TGCGCCAGCAGCTCTAGCGGTCATTATTTGGATAGGCAGTATTTT. This encodes CASSSSGHYLDRQYF.

As for this clonotype: Without the conserved terminal phenylalanine or tryptophan, this CDR3 likely stems from a read error. The DNA is left out, because the CDR3 cannot be placed on it with certainty; the CDR3 is given as TCRdb lists it. This sequence joins TRBV7-9 and TRBJ1-2; the table's D gene call, TRBD1, was not cross checked with the DNA. Per the germline V gene, CDR1 is SEHNR and CDR2 is FQNEAQ (reference sequence). The CDR3 adds up to 15 amino acids, both ends counted. The CDR3: CANSFGTGVGHGYTC.

This sequence joins TRBV5-1 and TRBJ2-3; 14 nucleotides line up with TRBD2. CDR3 length: 18 amino acids. The V segment lost 0 bases and the J segment 6 bases; nucleotides outside the gene matches: 9. Per the germline V gene, CDR1 is SGHRS and CDR2 is YFSETQ. CDR3 sequence (DNA): TGCGCCAGCAGCTTGGCCATGACTAGCGGGAGGGCAATGGATACGCAGTATTTT. Its protein product is CASSLAMTSGRAMDTQYF.

Comment on this clonotype: This clone may be a read error of a much larger clone one base away. The chain is built from TRBV4-2 and TRBJ2-3; D gene uncertain. From germline, CDR1 is LGHNA and CDR2 YNFKEQ. The CDR3 sequence is 13 residues long. CDR3 bases: TGTGCCAGCAGCCAAGAGGCATCAGATATGCAGTATTTT. The encoded protein is CASSQEASDMQYF.

As for this clonotype: This sequence may be a read error, since a much larger clone differs from it by one base. The conserved phenylalanine or tryptophan is not found at the CDR3 terminus, so this likely reflects a read error. The chain links TRBV6-2 or TRBV6-3 to TRBJ1-1, with a possible D match to TRBD1 (5 bases). This CDR3 spans 15 amino acids. The V gene's germline CDR1 is MNHEY and CDR2 SVGEGT. V lost 0 bases, J lost 7 bases, and 15 bases lay in between. This chain's CDR3 is CASSYSGQGRFEAFS. As DNA, the CDR3 is TGTGCCAGCAGTTACTCGGGTCAGGGTCGATTTGAAGCTTTCTCT.